Listed here is a single TCR beta chain. Its antigen is not identified. This sample was included in a study of post-analysis software for immune sequencing data. Unique molecular identifiers were built into the TCR beta cDNA libraries. TCRdb independently ran MiXCR on the PCR reads; one entry per CDR3 protein. Among roughly 410,000 distinct CDR3 sequences listed, roughly 38% were seen once. Regarding the study as a whole: Patients used about five TRBV segments, including TRBV5-6, TRBV5-1 and TRBV20-1, more often than controls.

CDR1 and CDR2 from the germline V gene are MGHRA and YSYEKL. V gave up 2 bases and J gave up 2 bases; unmatched junction bases: 2. The CDR3 runs to 15 residues. Sequencing was done on a sample of blood. This sequence was found in a girl aged 10 to 17 with multiple sclerosis. This sequence joins TRBV4-1 and TRBJ2-1, with 8 bases that match TRBD2. The CDR3 loop reads CASSQRAGAYNEQFF. CDR3 in DNA: TGCGCCAGCAGCCAACGAGCGGGGGCCTACAATGAGCAGTTCTTC.